In its sample, the clone carrying this T cell receptor beta chain was seen many times. The sample comes from a study of regulatory T cells in long-lasting Graves disease. Background on the study: Newly diagnosed Graves' patients had under 3 months of antithyroid drugs.

Libraries of TCR beta came from iRepertoire HTBI primers plus Arm-PCR of CDR3 regions. TCRdb re-called the multiplex PCR reads with MiXCR, one entry per CDR3 protein. In the table there are about 400,000 distinct CDR3 sequences, 15% to 20% of which are singletons. The CDR3 loop spans 13 amino acids. V dropped 6 bases and J dropped 4; count of bases not matched to a gene: 4. Time point: newly diagnosed GD, antithyroid drugs for less than 3 months. PBMCs were the source of the RNA used for TCR sequencing. Diagnosing Graves' disease relied on the American Thyroid Association guidelines. The same sample was also used in a study of T cells in Graves' hyperthyroidism and ophthalmopathy. That source reports: The primer set for the first-round RT-PCR of the TCR CDR3 was HTBI.

V is TRBV12-3 or TRBV12-4 and J is TRBJ1-2; 8 bases are shared with TRBD1. Sequencing used peripheral blood mononuclear cells (PBMCs), obtained at new diagnosis, from a patient treated with antithyroid drugs. This sequence was found in a young woman with Graves disease. The CDR3 reads CASRLGQVYGYTF. CDR3 nucleotides: TGTGCCAGCAGGCTGGGACAGGTCTATGGCTACACCTTC.